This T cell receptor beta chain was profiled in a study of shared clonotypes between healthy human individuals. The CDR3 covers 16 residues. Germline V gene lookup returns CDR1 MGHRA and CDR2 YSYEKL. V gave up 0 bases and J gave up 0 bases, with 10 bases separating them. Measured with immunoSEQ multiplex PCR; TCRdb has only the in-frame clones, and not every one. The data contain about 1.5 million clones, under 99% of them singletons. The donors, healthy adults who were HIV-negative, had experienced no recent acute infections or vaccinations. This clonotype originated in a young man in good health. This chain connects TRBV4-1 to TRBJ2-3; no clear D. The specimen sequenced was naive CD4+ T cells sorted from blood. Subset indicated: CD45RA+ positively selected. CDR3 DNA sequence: TGCGCCAGCAGCCAAGAGACGGTCCCTAGCACAGATACGCAGTATTTT. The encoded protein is CASSQETVPSTDTQYF.